The 25 T cell receptor beta chains presented below share a single source sample, sequenced in a study of blood T cell repertoires in COVID-19. The table came from immunoSEQ multiplex PCR; TCRdb's copy has only in-frame clones and leaves some out. The sample comprises about 150,000 clones, approximately 85% of which are singletons, and about 8% rests with the top ten. The material sequenced was peripheral blood. The receptors come from a woman aged 60-75 years with COVID-19, enrolled during active disease.

The CDR3 here is CASSAGRERAANYGYTF. The DNA of the CDR3 is TGTGCCAGCAGTGCAGGACGGGAGCGCGCTGCTAACTATGGCTACACCTTC. This sequence joins TRBV6-1 and TRBJ1-2, with unresolved D. The CDR3 extends over 17 amino acids. V was clipped by 4 bases and J by 0 bases, with 18 bases between them. Germline V gene data show CDR1 as MNHNS and CDR2 as SASEGT.

The V gene is TRBV6-2 or TRBV6-3, the J gene TRBJ2-1, with TRBD1 identical over 11 bases. The ends lost 5 bases at V and 10 bases at J; junction bases unmatched: 10. The length of the CDR3 is 15 residues. The V gene's germline CDR1 is MNHEY and CDR2 SVGEGT. The CDR3 DNA is TGTGCCAGCAGTCCGGCCTGGACAGGGGGCTCCGAGCAGTTCTTC. This gives the protein CASSPAWTGGSEQFF.

The rearrangement links TRBV29-1 to TRBJ2-5, with TRBD1 matching 9 bases. The length of the CDR3 is 14 residues. V lost 6 bases, J lost 1 base, and 6 bases stayed unmatched. Germline CDR1 reads SQVTM; CDR2 reads ANQGSEA. For the CDR3, the DNA is TGCAGCGTACTACGGGACAGGGCCCAAGAGACCCAGTACTTC. Translated: CSVLRDRAQETQYF. The variable domain in full, with the rest retrieved from reference TRBV29-1 and TRBJ2-5, is SAVISQKPSRDICQRGTSLTIQCQVDSQVTMMFWYRQQPGQSLTLIATANQGSEATYESGFVIDKFPISRPNLTFSTLTVSNMSPEDSSIYLCSVLRDRAQETQYFGPGTRLLVL.

The chain links TRBV12-3 or TRBV12-4 to TRBJ2-5; 7 bases are a match to TRBD2. The CDR3 has 13 residues. V shed 6 bases, J shed 4 bases, and the junction held 5 bases outside the gene matches. CDR3 sequence: CASSGDYVETQYF. CDR3 nucleotides: TGTGCCAGCAGCGGGGACTACGTAGAGACCCAGTACTTC.

The V and J genes are TRBV7-3 and TRBJ1-1; 8 positions match TRBD1. Per the germline V gene, CDR1 is SGHTA and CDR2 is FQGTGA. The length of the CDR3 is 12 residues. V trimming: 5 bases; J trimming: 7 bases; junction bases outside the gene matches: 3. The CDR3 bases are TGTGCCAGCAGCCACGACAGGGGTGAAGCTTTCTTT. Translation gives CASSHDRGEAFF.

The V call is TRBV27, the J call TRBJ1-3; D perhaps matches TRBD1 (6 bases). This CDR3 region has 15 residues. The V gene lost 0 bases and the J gene lost 2 bases, with 8 bases spanning the gap. CDR1 and CDR2 (germline): MNHEY, SMNVEV (reference sequence). CDR3 sequence: CASSLSWTAGNTIYF. CDR3 bases: TGTGCCAGCAGTTTATCCTGGACAGCTGGAAACACCATATATTTT.

The chain has TRBV27 and TRBJ2-3; perhaps TRBD1 as D (6 bases). CDR1 is MNHEY, CDR2 SMNVEV, per germline (reference sequence). V was cut by 1 base and J by 7 bases, with 12 bases left in between. There are 14 residues in the CDR3. The CDR3, as DNA: TGTGCCAGCAGTTTATACAGGGCAGGGAATACGCAGTATTTT. Amino acid sequence: CASSLYRAGNTQYF.

This chain links TRBV29-1 with TRBJ2-3; TRBD2 aligns across 13 bases. From germline, CDR1 is SQVTM and CDR2 ANQGSEA. V lost 3 bases, J lost 5 bases, and 8 bases stayed unmatched. The CDR3 totals 16 residues. As DNA, the CDR3 is TGCAGCGTTGAGAGACTAGCGGGGGGCGGCGTAGATACGCAGTATTTT. Its protein product is CSVERLAGGGVDTQYF.

This chain connects TRBV18 to TRBJ1-1; 9 positions match TRBD1. The J segment lost 1 base and the V segment lost 2 bases, leaving 11 bases of the junction unmatched. Per germline, CDR1 KGHSH and CDR2 LQKENI. This CDR3 region has 18 residues. The DNA for the CDR3 is TGTGCCAGCTCACCAATCTGGGGGACAGGGACGGCGAACACTGAAGCTTTCTTT. Its protein is CASSPIWGTGTANTEAFF.

V is TRBV6-2 or TRBV6-3 and J is TRBJ2-5; D is unclear. This CDR3 has 12 amino acids. Trimming removed 6 bases from V and 3 bases from J, with 8 bases in between. The V gene's germline CDR1 is MNHEY and CDR2 SVGEGT. CDR3 residues: CASSTIEETQYF. The CDR3 DNA sequence: TGTGCCAGCAGCACAATTGAAGAGACCCAGTACTTC.

The chain joins TRBV7-9 to TRBJ2-2; TRBD1 matches 9 bases. Germline-derived CDR1 and CDR2 are SEHNR and FQNEAQ (reference sequence). The V gene end was trimmed by 4 bases and the J gene end by 5 bases; junction bases not matched to a gene: 5. This CDR3 is built from 15 residues. The CDR3 loop reads CASSSPGQGTGELFF. In DNA, the CDR3 is TGTGCCAGCAGCTCGCCGGGACAGGGTACCGGGGAGCTGTTTTTT.

The V call is TRBV6-6, the J call TRBJ2-6; 8 nucleotides align to TRBD2. Germline lookup yields CDR1 MNHNY and CDR2 SVGAGI (reference sequence). The CDR3 totals 19 residues. Trimming cost V 6 bases and J 0 bases; bases outside gene matches: 13. The CDR3 loop reads CASSSRGGRWSSGANVLTF. The CDR3, as DNA: TGTGCCAGCAGCTCACGGGGGGGCCGCTGGTCCTCTGGGGCCAACGTCCTGACTTTC.

V usage is TRBV28 and J usage is TRBJ2-1; 8 positions agree with TRBD1. CDR1 is MDHEN, CDR2 SYDVKM, per germline. After removal of 4 bases from V and 3 bases from J, the junction contained 8 bases not matched to a gene. The CDR3 extends over 16 amino acids. The DNA of the CDR3 is TGTGCCAGCAGTTCCAGACAGGGGCGAGTCTACAATGAGCAGTTCTTC. This sequence encodes CASSSRQGRVYNEQFF.

V usage is TRBV25-1 and J usage is TRBJ2-7, with D unresolved. The germline CDR1 and CDR2 sequences are MGHDK and SYGVNS. The CDR3 loop spans 13 amino acids. V was clipped by 1 base and J by 0 bases, with 4 bases between them. This chain's CDR3 is CASSEFSSYEQYF. The CDR3 region has the DNA TGTGCCAGCAGTGAATTCTCCTCCTACGAGCAGTACTTC.

The chain carries TRBV11-2 and TRBJ1-3; TRBD1 agrees at 12 bases. J gave up 0 bases and V 5 bases, and 11 bases lay outside the gene matches. Germline CDR1 SGHAT, CDR2 FQNNGV. There are 19 residues in the CDR3. The CDR3 loop is CASSRTGTGGSGSGNTIYF. CDR3 nucleotide sequence: TGTGCCAGCAGCCGAACCGGGACAGGGGGCTCCGGCTCTGGAAACACCATATATTTT.

J is TRBJ1-4 and V is TRBV30; D possibly corresponds to TRBD1 (6 bases). Germline lookup yields CDR1 GTSNPN and CDR2 SVGIG (reference sequence). The CDR3 loop spans 12 amino acids. The germline V and J ends were trimmed by 0 bases and 12 bases, with 11 bases remaining between them. The CDR3 loop reads CAWSVQNRELFF. The CDR3 DNA reads TGTGCCTGGAGTGTACAGAACAGGGAACTGTTTTTT.

The chain uses TRBV30 and TRBJ2-7, with 11 bases aligning to TRBD2. The CDR3 totals 20 residues. The germline gives CDR1 GTSNPN, CDR2 SVGIG (reference sequence). J was trimmed by 3 bases and V by 1 base; bases with no gene match: 20. This CDR3 is CAWSGHLRTSGSGPNYEQYF. CDR3 DNA sequence: TGTGCCTGGAGTGGGCACCTGAGGACTAGCGGGTCGGGTCCTAACTACGAGCAGTACTTC.

This chain joins TRBV5-1 and TRBJ2-7, with D perhaps TRBD2 (5 bases). Looked up from germline, CDR1 is SGHRS and CDR2 is YFSETQ. V was shortened by 4 bases and J by 4 bases, with 24 bases between the two germline ends. The CDR3 runs 17 residues. The CDR3 loop is CASSHRGVLNRGYEQYF. For the CDR3, the DNA is TGCGCCAGCAGCCACCGCGGCGTTCTAAACCGGGGATACGAGCAGTACTTC.

The table lists this clone with a few counts. At one end, the junction sequence differs from germline, possibly due to a read error. The chain uses TRBV4-2 and TRBJ2-7; tentatively, D is TRBD2 (6 bases). Germline CDR1 reads LGHNA; CDR2 reads YNFKEQ. There are 11 residues in the CDR3. The CDR3 coding sequence is TGTGCCAGCAGCCAGGGAGGCCAGGTCCGCTTC. It encodes CASSQGGQVRF.

V is TRBV6-6 and J is TRBJ2-5, with 9 bases matching TRBD1. Germline CDR1 is MNHNY and CDR2 is SVGAGI (reference sequence). The CDR3 is 14 amino acids. Trimming cost V 5 bases and J 0 bases; bases outside gene matches: 1. The CDR3 nucleotides read TGTGCCAGCAGTCGGGACAGGGACCAAGAGACCCAGTACTTC. As protein: CASSRDRDQETQYF.

The rearrangement uses TRBV2 and TRBJ1-2; possible D gene TRBD1, 6 bases. Germline V CDR1 and CDR2: SNHLY, FYNNEI. Between the trimmed V and J ends, which lost 5 bases and 6 bases, there was a span of 16 bases. CDR3 length: 14 amino acids. CDR3 region: CASSTSQGTHGYTF. The CDR3 nucleotides read TGTGCCAGCAGTACCTCACAGGGAACCCATGGCTACACCTTC. The variable domain in full, completed from reference TRBV2 and TRBJ1-2, reads EPEVTQTPSHQVTQMGQEVILRCVPISNHLYFYWYRQILGQKVEFLVSFYNNEISEKSEIFDDQFSVERPDGSNFTLKIRSTKLEDSAMYFCASSTSQGTHGYTFGSGTRLTVV.

This chain uses TRBV29-1 with TRBJ2-3, with D perhaps matching TRBD2 (5 bases). This CDR3 is 15 amino acids long. The V and J ends lost 3 bases and 1 base respectively, with 14 bases between them. Germline values: CDR1 SQVTM, CDR2 ANQGSEA. CDR3 nucleotides: TGCAGCGTTGATAATTTGGGCGGGCGCACAGATACGCAGTATTTT. Its protein is CSVDNLGGRTDTQYF.

The rearrangement links TRBV24-1 to TRBJ2-2, with D unresolved. The CDR3 runs 13 residues. The germline V gene encodes CDR1 KGHDR and CDR2 SFDVKD. Trimming removed 9 bases from V and 2 bases from J, with 9 bases in between. This CDR3 reads CATSAINTGELFF. The CDR3 DNA is TGTGCCACCTCCGCGATTAACACCGGGGAGCTGTTTTTT.

The gene calls are TRBV29-1 and TRBJ2-1, with 10 bases fitting TRBD2. V lost 7 bases and J lost 5; bases outside the gene matches: 11. Germline V gives CDR1 SQVTM, CDR2 ANQGSEA. This CDR3 region has 15 residues. The CDR3 DNA sequence: TGCAGCGGATCCTATAGCGGGGGGTCCCACAATGAGCAGTTCTTC. Translated, it gives CSGSYSGGSHNEQFF.

This chain joins TRBV12-5 and TRBJ1-1, with 7 bases that match TRBD1. The J segment lost 5 bases and the V segment lost 5 bases, leaving 11 bases of the junction unmatched. This CDR3 comprises 15 residues. The germline gives CDR1 LGHNT, CDR2 FRNRAP. The CDR3 DNA is TGTGCTAGTGGTCCCCCGAGGGGGCGACGGACTGAAGCTTTCTTT. It encodes CASGPPRGRRTEAFF.